This TCR beta chain was identified in a study of human T cells and chemical hapten exposure. Turning to the study itself: Per-sample TCR yield variation was attributed mainly to small pooled library volume differences.

This sample's time point: patch test 2, 6 weeks after DPC sensitization. The treatment is: therapeutic diphenylcyclopropenone sensitization with weekly scalp DPC. The study drew its donors from alopecia patients who were 18 to 70 years old and suitable for DPC. This clonotype was observed a handful of times. No antigen is known for it. Notes on the study in general: As the donors had alopecia, their immune response may differ from healthy people's.

Authors' analysis steps: With a range of roughly 23,224 to 690,600, the median per sample was about 87,000 TCRs. TCRdb called the RACE reads again in MiXCR, with one record for every CDR3 protein. The V and J calls come from TCRdb's annotation, not from the publication. The sample contains some 80,000 distinct CDR3 sequences, around 10% of which appear only once. Germline V gene data show CDR1 as SQVTM and CDR2 as ANQGSEA. The CDR3 covers 14 residues. The V gene lost 6 bases and the J gene lost 3 bases, with 18 bases spanning the gap. The rearrangement links TRBV29-1 to TRBJ2-7; D possibly corresponds to TRBD1 (6 bases). Here the sequenced sample was whole blood, taken in connection with sensitization to the hapten diphenylcyclopropenone (DPC). The TCR was taken from a man younger than 35 with alopecia areata. Some clones in this sample may be carry-over from other donors' samples. The CDR3 region is CSVAASGQIYEQYF. The CDR3 DNA is TGCAGCGTCGCGGCAAGCGGACAGATCTACGAGCAGTACTTC.